What follows are 17 T cell receptor beta chains derived from one specimen sequenced in a study of shared clonotypes between healthy human individuals. Clones were read by immunoSEQ multiplex PCR, and TCRdb kept only the in-frame ones, dropping some. The table shows around 2.3 million clones, with 90% to 96% occurring only once. The sequencing input was naive CD4+ T cells sorted from blood. Specified subset: CD45RA+ positively selected. Source of these receptors: a man between 18 and 35 years old in good health.

The V call is TRBV5-6, the J call TRBJ1-4; D is unresolved. The germline V gene encodes CDR1 SGHDT and CDR2 YYEEEE. This CDR3 region has 16 residues. Trimming took off 2 bases at V and 3 bases at J, with 14 bases between the two ends. CDR3 DNA sequence: TGTGCCAGCAGCTTCCGGGAACTCCGGGCTAATGAAAAACTGTTTTTT. The encoded protein is CASSFRELRANEKLFF.

V gene TRBV19 combines with J gene TRBJ1-3; D gene unclear. The CDR3 is made up of 13 amino acids. Germline V gene data show CDR1 as LNHDA and CDR2 as SQIVND (reference sequence). Deletions cut 5 bases from V and 8 bases from J, with 13 bases between. The CDR3 bases are TGTGCCAGTAGTTCCCACCGTAGAGACACCATATATTTT. Protein: CASSSHRRDTIYF.

V and J are TRBV2 and TRBJ1-4; D not certain. CDR1 is SNHLY and CDR2 is FYNNEI in the germline V gene. The CDR3 consists of 16 residues. V lost 5 bases and J 7 bases, leaving 20 bases between the germline ends. As DNA, the CDR3 is TGTGCCAGCAGTTTAGAACCAAGGCGGGCGGGTGAAAAACTGTTTTTT. Translated, it gives CASSLEPRRAGEKLFF.

V is TRBV29-1 and J is TRBJ1-1; D uncertain. CDR1 and CDR2 from the germline V gene are SQVTM and ANQGSEA. V shed 0 bases and J shed 1 base, with 9 bases lying between them. This CDR3 is 14 amino acids long. In DNA form, the CDR3 reads TGCAGCGTTGAAGATCCAATAACGAACACTGAAGCTTTCTTT. Translation: CSVEDPITNTEAFF.

On this clone itself: Other DNA sequences in the sample encode the same CDR3. The chain combines TRBV11-2 with TRBJ2-2; D is ambiguous. The CDR3 consists of 13 residues. Germline CDR1 SGHAT, CDR2 FQNNGV. V dropped 1 base and J dropped 7 bases, with 7 bases sitting between them. The DNA of the CDR3 is TGTGCCAGCAGCTTAGTGATTGGCGGGGAGCTGTTTTTT. Translating it yields CASSLVIGGELFF.

This clone came up a few times. This chain connects TRBV6-1 to TRBJ1-6; D gene ambiguous. Germline lookup yields CDR1 MNHNS and CDR2 SASEGT. Between the trimmed V and J ends, which lost 7 bases and 6 bases, there was a span of 13 bases. This CDR3 is built from 14 residues. CDR3 nucleotides: TGTGCCAGCACTTCGAGATCTAGTAATTCACCCCTCCACTTT. It is translated as CASTSRSSNSPLHF.

CDR3 loop: CASTLSEQYF. CDR3 in DNA: TGTGCCAGCACGTTAAGCGAGCAGTACTTC. The rearrangement joins TRBV28 to TRBJ2-7; D not certain. This CDR3 is 10 amino acids long. CDR1 and CDR2 (germline): MDHEN, SYDVKM. V dropped 7 bases and J dropped 6 bases, with 7 bases sitting between them.

Only one count was recorded for this clone. J is TRBJ1-2 and V is TRBV6-6, with unresolved D. V was clipped by 6 bases and J by 7 bases, with 15 bases between them. This CDR3 comprises 13 residues. Germline V gives CDR1 MNHNY, CDR2 SVGAGI (reference sequence). The CDR3 DNA is TGTGCCAGCAGAGCGGGCCCCACGGGTGGCTACACCTTC. It translates to CASRAGPTGGYTF.

The chain uses TRBV28 and TRBJ1-3, with D possibly TRBD1 on 5 matching bases. Germline values: CDR1 MDHEN, CDR2 SYDVKM. Trimming cost V 7 bases and J 0 bases, with 19 bases left between them. CDR3 length: 17 amino acids. CDR3 in amino acids: CASTLFRRGGSGNTIYF. CDR3 nucleotides: TGTGCCAGCACCCTTTTTAGACGGGGGGGCTCTGGAAACACCATATATTTT. Based on the CDR3 plus reference TRBV28 and TRBJ1-3, the full variable domain is DVKVTQSSRYLVKRTGEKVFLECVQDMDHENMFWYRQDPGLGLRLIYFSYDVKMKEKGDIPEGYSVSREKKERFSLILESASTNQTSMYLCASTLFRRGGSGNTIYFGEGSWLTVV.

The chain uses TRBV27 and TRBJ2-1; 7 nucleotides match TRBD2. V shed 4 bases, J shed 6 bases, and the junction held 3 bases outside the gene matches. Germline V gives CDR1 MNHEY, CDR2 SMNVEV (reference sequence). The CDR3 sequence is 13 residues long. CDR3 bases: TGTGCCAGCAGTTCGGGACTACTCAATGAGCAGTTCTTC. The encoded protein is CASSSGLLNEQFF.

The V gene is TRBV4-1, the J gene TRBJ2-5, with 16 bases identical to TRBD2. Trimming cost V 5 bases and J 6 bases; bases outside gene matches: 18. This CDR3 region has 20 residues. CDR1 is MGHRA, CDR2 YSYEKL, per germline. The CDR3 is CASSTRHAGLAGGPFQTQYF. The CDR3 nucleotides are TGCGCCAGCAGCACCCGCCATGCGGGACTAGCGGGGGGGCCGTTCCAGACCCAGTACTTC.

V is TRBV5-1 and J is TRBJ2-1; 9 bases align to TRBD1. The V and J ends lost 4 bases and 8 bases, in that order; junction bases with no gene match: 7. The CDR3 totals 14 residues. Germline CDR1 SGHRS, CDR2 YFSETQ. Here the CDR3 DNA reads TGCGCCAGCAGCCGGGGACAGGGAAGGGATGAGCAGTTCTTC. Translation gives CASSRGQGRDEQFF.

The V and J genes are TRBV4-2 and TRBJ1-3, with no clear D. This CDR3 comprises 14 residues. Looked up from germline, CDR1 is LGHNA and CDR2 is YNFKEQ. V was shortened by 1 base and J by 13 bases, with 17 bases between the two germline ends. CDR3 in amino acids: CASSQGEDRASIYF. CDR3 coding DNA: TGTGCCAGCAGCCAAGGCGAGGACCGGGCGTCGATATATTTT.

The CDR3 spells CASTPTGTYEQYF. DNA of the CDR3: TGTGCCAGTACCCCGACAGGTACCTACGAGCAGTACTTC. This chain joins TRBV19 and TRBJ2-7; D perhaps matches TRBD1 (6 bases). Trimming stripped 7 bases from V and 2 bases from J, with 12 bases between. CDR3 length: 13 amino acids. Germline-derived CDR1 and CDR2 are LNHDA and SQIVND (reference sequence). The full variable domain, completed using reference TRBV19 and TRBJ2-7, is DGGITQSPKYLFRKEGQNVTLSCEQNLNHDAMYWYRQDPGQGLRLIYYSQIVNDFQKGDIAEGYSVSREKKESFPLTVTSAQKNPTAFYLCASTPTGTYEQYFGPGTRLTVT.

As for this clone: The sample carries other DNA sequences with the same CDR3. The V call is TRBV5-1, the J call TRBJ1-5, with 10 positions matching TRBD1. The CDR3 covers 15 residues. CDR1 and CDR2 (germline): SGHRS, YFSETQ. V lost 4 bases and J lost 4; bases outside the gene matches: 5. The CDR3 reads CASSPLGQGNQPQHF. CDR3 nucleotide sequence: TGCGCCAGCAGCCCCCTGGGACAGGGGAATCAGCCCCAGCATTTT.

This chain connects TRBV7-9 to TRBJ1-2; no clear D. CDR3 length equals 15 residues. Trimming took 1 base from V and 0 from J, leaving 9 bases between them. Germline V gives CDR1 SEHNR, CDR2 FQNEAQ (reference sequence). CDR3 sequence: CASSLVGVTNYGYTF. The CDR3 DNA reads TGTGCCAGCAGCTTAGTCGGGGTGACTAACTATGGCTACACCTTC.

V and J are TRBV19 and TRBJ2-3, with 8 bases matching TRBD1. The germline gives CDR1 LNHDA, CDR2 SQIVND (reference sequence). The CDR3 consists of 13 residues. After removal of 9 bases from V and 2 bases from J, the junction contained 4 bases not matched to a gene. CDR3: CASRDRNTDTQYF. CDR3 bases: TGTGCCAGCCGGGACAGGAACACAGATACGCAGTATTTT.